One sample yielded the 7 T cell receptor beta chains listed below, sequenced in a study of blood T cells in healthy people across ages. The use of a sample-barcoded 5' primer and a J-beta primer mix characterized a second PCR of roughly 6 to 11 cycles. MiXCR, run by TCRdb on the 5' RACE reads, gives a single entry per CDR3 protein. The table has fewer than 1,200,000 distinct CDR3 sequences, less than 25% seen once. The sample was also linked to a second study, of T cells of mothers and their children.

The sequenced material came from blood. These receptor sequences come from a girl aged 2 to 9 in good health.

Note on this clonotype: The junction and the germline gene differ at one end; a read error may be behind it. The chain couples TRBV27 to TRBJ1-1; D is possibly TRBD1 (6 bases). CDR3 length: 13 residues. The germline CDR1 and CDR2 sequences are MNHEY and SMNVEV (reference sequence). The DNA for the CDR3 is TGTGCCAGCGGGCGAACAGGGAACACTGAAACTTTCTTT. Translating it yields CASGRTGNTETFF.

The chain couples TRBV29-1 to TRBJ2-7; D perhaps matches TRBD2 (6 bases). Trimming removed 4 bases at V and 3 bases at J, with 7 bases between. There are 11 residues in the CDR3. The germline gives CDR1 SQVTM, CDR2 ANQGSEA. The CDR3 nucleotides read TGCAGCGTTGCGGGGGACTACGAGCAGTACTTC. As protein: CSVAGDYEQYF.

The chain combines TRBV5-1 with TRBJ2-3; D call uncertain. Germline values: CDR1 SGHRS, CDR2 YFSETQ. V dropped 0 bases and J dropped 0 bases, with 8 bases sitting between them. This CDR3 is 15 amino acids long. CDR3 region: CASSLDSPSTDTQYF. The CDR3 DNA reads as TGCGCCAGCAGCTTGGACAGCCCTAGCACAGATACGCAGTATTTT.

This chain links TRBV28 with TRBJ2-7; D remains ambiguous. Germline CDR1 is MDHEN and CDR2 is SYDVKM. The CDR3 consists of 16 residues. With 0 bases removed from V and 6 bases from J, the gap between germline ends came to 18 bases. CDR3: CASSLWNSLRSGEQYF. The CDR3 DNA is TGTGCCAGCAGTTTATGGAACAGCCTTCGTTCGGGCGAGCAGTACTTC. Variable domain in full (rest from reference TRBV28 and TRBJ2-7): DVKVTQSSRYLVKRTGEKVFLECVQDMDHENMFWYRQDPGLGLRLIYFSYDVKMKEKGDIPEGYSVSREKKERFSLILESASTNQTSMYLCASSLWNSLRSGEQYFGPGTRLTVT.

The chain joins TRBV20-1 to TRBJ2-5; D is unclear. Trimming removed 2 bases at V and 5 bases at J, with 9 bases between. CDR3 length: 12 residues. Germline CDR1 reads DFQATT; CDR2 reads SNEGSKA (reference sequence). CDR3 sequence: CSARSDRETQYF. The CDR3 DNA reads TGCAGTGCTAGATCAGACCGGGAGACCCAGTACTTC.

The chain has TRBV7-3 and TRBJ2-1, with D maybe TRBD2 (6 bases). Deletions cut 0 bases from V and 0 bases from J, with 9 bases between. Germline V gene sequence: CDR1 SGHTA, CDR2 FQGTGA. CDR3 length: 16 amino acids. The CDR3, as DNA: TGTGCCAGCAGCTTAACGGCGGGGTCCTCCTACAATGAGCAGTTCTTC. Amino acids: CASSLTAGSSYNEQFF. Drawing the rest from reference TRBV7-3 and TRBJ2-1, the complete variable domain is GAGVSQTPSNKVTEKGKYVELRCDPISGHTALYWYRQSLGQGPEFLIYFQGTGAADDSGLPNDRFFAVRPEGSVSTLKIQRTERGDSAVYLCASSLTAGSSYNEQFFGPGTRLTVL.

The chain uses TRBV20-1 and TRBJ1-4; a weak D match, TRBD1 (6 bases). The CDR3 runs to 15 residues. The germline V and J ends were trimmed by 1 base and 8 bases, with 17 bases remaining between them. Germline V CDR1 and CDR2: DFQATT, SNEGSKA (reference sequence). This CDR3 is CSARGVRRQEEKLFF. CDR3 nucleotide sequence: TGCAGTGCTAGAGGGGTTAGGAGACAGGAAGAAAAACTGTTTTTT.